Listed here are 7 T cell receptor beta chains from one sample, sequenced in a study of blood T cell repertoires in COVID-19. Profiling relied on immunoSEQ multiplex PCR, and the TCRdb table lists in-frame clones only, not all of them. The sample includes 300,000 to 400,000 clones, 86% of them seen just once. Sequencing was done on a sample of PBMCs or T cells enriched from blood (not recorded which). These receptors were obtained from a woman in her thirties or forties with acute COVID-19.

The rearrangement links TRBV7-2 to TRBJ2-1, with 10 bases that match TRBD2. V lost 1 base and J lost 9; bases outside the gene matches: 12. The germline V gene encodes CDR1 SGHTA and CDR2 FQGNSA. This CDR3 is built from 17 residues. This CDR3 reads CASSLVEAGGPGGEQFF. CDR3 in DNA: TGTGCCAGCAGCTTAGTGGAAGCGGGAGGGCCAGGGGGTGAGCAGTTCTTC.

The rearrangement links TRBV10-3 to TRBJ2-3; TRBD2 matches at 7 bases. The germline V gene has CDR1 ENHRY and CDR2 SYGVKD. The trim removed 3 bases at V and 1 base at J, leaving 7 bases unmatched. This CDR3 comprises 16 residues. The CDR3 DNA reads as TGTGCCATCAGTGAAGGAGCGGGGACGGGCACAGATACGCAGTATTTT. Protein sequence: CAISEGAGTGTDTQYF.

This chain uses TRBV6-5 with TRBJ2-7, with TRBD2 as a possible D gene (5 bases). This CDR3 is built from 14 residues. Looked up from germline, CDR1 is MNHEY and CDR2 is SVGAGI. V shed 0 bases and J shed 3 bases, with 9 bases lying between them. CDR3 in amino acids: CASSYSIGLYEQYF. CDR3 nucleotide sequence: TGTGCCAGCAGTTACTCTATAGGACTCTACGAGCAGTACTTC.

A note on this clone: Other DNA sequences within the sample encode an identical CDR3. The chain has TRBV20-1 and TRBJ1-1, with 8 bases matching TRBD1. Germline CDR1 and CDR2: DFQATT and SNEGSKA (reference sequence). The CDR3 loop spans 11 amino acids. V lost 3 bases to trimming and J lost 8 bases; unmatched junction nucleotides: 2. The CDR3 loop is CSASRDREAFF. Here the CDR3 DNA reads TGCAGTGCTAGTCGGGACAGGGAAGCTTTCTTT.

The chain has TRBV4-2 and TRBJ2-1; 9 bases align to TRBD2. Per the germline V gene, CDR1 is LGHNA and CDR2 is YNFKEQ. The CDR3 runs 16 residues. The junction had 5 bases not matched to a gene; V was cut back by 0 bases and J by 5 bases. CDR3 residues: CASSQDVASGNNEQFF. CDR3 sequence (DNA): TGTGCCAGCAGCCAAGATGTGGCTAGCGGGAACAATGAGCAGTTCTTC.

This chain uses TRBV18 with TRBJ1-1; a possible D gene is TRBD1 (6 bases). Looked up from germline, CDR1 is KGHSH and CDR2 is LQKENI. The CDR3 extends over 15 amino acids. Trimming left V 6 bases short and J 0 bases short, with 14 bases between. This CDR3 reads CASSPEGGLNTEAFF. As DNA, the CDR3 is TGTGCCAGCTCCCCCGAAGGGGGATTGAACACTGAAGCTTTCTTT.

This chain connects TRBV19 to TRBJ1-2; a weak D match, TRBD1 (5 bases). Trimming pared 3 bases from V and 4 bases from J, leaving 9 bases between. This CDR3 has 13 amino acids. Germline values: CDR1 LNHDA, CDR2 SQIVND (reference sequence). The CDR3 reads CASSIGASYGYTF. CDR3 DNA: TGTGCCAGTAGTATTGGGGCTTCCTATGGCTACACCTTC.